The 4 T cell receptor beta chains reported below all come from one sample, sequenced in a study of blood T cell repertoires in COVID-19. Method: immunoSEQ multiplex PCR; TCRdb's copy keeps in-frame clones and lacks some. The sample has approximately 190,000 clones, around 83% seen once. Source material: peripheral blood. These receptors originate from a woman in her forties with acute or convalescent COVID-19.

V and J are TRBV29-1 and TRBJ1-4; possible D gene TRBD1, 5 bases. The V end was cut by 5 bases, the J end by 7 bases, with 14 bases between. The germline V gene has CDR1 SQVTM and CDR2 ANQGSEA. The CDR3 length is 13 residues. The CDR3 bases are TGCAGCGTTCTTCCCGGGGGGGGTGAAAAACTGTTTTTT. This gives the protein CSVLPGGGEKLFF.

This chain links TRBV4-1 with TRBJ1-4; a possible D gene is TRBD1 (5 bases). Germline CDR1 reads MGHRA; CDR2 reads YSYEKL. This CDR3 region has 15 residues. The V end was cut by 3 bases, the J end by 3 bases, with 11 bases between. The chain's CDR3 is CASSQIQVSNEKLFF. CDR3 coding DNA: TGCGCCAGCAGCCAGATACAGGTTTCTAATGAAAAACTGTTTTTT.

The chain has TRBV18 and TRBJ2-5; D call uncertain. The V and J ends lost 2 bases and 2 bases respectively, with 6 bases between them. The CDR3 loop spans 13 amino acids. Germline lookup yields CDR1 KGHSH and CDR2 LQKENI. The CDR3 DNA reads TGTGCCAGCTCACCAGCAGATCAAGAGACCCAGTACTTC. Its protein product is CASSPADQETQYF. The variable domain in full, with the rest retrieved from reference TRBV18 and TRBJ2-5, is NAGVMQNPRHLVRRRGQEARLRCSPMKGHSHVYWYRQLPEEGLKFMVYLQKENIIDESGMPKERFSAEFPKEGPSILRIQQVVRGDSAAYFCASSPADQETQYFGPGTRLLVL.

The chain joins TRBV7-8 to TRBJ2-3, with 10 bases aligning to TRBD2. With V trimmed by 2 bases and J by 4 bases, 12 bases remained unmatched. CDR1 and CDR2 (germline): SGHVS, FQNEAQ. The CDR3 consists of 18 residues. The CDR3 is CASSLRSLAGVRSDTQYF. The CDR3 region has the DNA TGTGCCAGCAGCTTACGTTCGCTAGCGGGAGTTAGGTCAGATACGCAGTATTTT.